This T cell receptor (beta chain) was sequenced for a study of blood T cell repertoires in COVID-19. The table came from immunoSEQ multiplex PCR; TCRdb's copy has only in-frame clones and leaves some out. The sample gives 200,000 to 300,000 clones, roughly 81% of which show up once; under 5% is in the top ten. Trimming removed 8 bases from V and 6 bases from J; junction bases left unmatched: 10. Germline V lookup: CDR1 SGHTA, CDR2 FQGNSA. The CDR3 length is 15 residues. The sequenced sample consisted of peripheral blood. The chain couples TRBV7-2 to TRBJ1-6; 7 positions agree with TRBD1. The receptor was isolated from a man aged 45-65 years with acute or convalescent COVID-19. In DNA form, the CDR3 reads TGTGCCAGCGGGACAGCTGGGGGGCTTAATTCACCCCTCCACTTT. Translation gives CASGTAGGLNSPLHF. The variable domain in full, completed from reference TRBV7-2 and TRBJ1-6, reads GAGVSQSPSNKVTEKGKDVELRCDPISGHTALYWYRQSLGQGLEFLIYFQGNSAPDKSGLPSDRFSAERTGGSVSTLTIQRTQQEDSAVYLCASGTAGGLNSPLHFGNGTRLTVT.